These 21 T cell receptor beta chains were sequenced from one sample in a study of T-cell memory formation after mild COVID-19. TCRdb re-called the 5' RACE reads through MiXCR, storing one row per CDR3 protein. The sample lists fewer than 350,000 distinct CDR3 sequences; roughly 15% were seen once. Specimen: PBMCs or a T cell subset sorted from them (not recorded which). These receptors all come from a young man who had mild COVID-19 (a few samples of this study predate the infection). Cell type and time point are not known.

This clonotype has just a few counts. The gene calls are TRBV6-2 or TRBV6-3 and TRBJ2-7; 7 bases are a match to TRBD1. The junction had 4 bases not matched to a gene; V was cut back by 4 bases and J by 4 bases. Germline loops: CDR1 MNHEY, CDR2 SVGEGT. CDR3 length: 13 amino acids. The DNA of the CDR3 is TGTGCCAGCAGTTGGGACAGACGATACGAGCAGTACGTC. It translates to CASSWDRRYEQYV.

The CDR3 here is CASSSGTSESTDTQYF. DNA of the CDR3: TGTGCCAGCAGTTCCGGGACTAGCGAAAGCACAGATACGCAGTATTTT. The chain is built from TRBV12-3 or TRBV12-4 and TRBJ2-3; 10 positions agree with TRBD2. Trimming removed 4 bases from V and 0 bases from J; junction bases left unmatched: 4. The CDR3 extends over 16 amino acids.

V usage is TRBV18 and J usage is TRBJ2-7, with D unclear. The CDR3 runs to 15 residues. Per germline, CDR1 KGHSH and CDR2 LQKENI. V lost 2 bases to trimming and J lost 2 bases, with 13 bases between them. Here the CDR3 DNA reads TGTGCCAGCTCACCAAACAGACCCGACACCTACGAGCAGTACTTC. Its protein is CASSPNRPDTYEQYF.

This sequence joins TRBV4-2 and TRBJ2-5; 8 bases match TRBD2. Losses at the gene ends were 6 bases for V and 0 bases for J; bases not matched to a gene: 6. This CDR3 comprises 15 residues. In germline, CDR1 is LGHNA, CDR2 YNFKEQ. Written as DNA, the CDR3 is TGTGCCAGCAGGAAGGGTAGCGGGGACCAAGAGACCCAGTACTTC. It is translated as CASRKGSGDQETQYF.

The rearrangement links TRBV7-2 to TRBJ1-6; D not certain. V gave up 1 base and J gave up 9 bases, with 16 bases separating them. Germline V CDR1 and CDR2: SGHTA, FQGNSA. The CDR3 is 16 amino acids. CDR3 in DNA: TGTGCCAGCAGCTTAGAGCGCCCCGGGGTAGGTTCACCCCTCCACTTT. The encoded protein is CASSLERPGVGSPLHF.

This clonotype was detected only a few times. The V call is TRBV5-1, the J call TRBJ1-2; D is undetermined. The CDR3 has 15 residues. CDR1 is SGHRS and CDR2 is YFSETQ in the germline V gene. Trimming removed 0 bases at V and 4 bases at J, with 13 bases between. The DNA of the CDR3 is TGCGCCAGCAGCTTGGGTTCTGGGGAGCCCTATGGCTACACCTTC. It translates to CASSLGSGEPYGYTF.

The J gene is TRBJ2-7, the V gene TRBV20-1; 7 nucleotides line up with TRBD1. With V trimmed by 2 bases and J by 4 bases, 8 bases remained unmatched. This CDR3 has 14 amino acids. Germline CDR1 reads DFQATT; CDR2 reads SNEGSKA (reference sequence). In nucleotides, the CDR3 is TGCAGTGCTAGAAGACAGGGAAGTTTATACGAGCAGTACTTC. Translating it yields CSARRQGSLYEQYF.

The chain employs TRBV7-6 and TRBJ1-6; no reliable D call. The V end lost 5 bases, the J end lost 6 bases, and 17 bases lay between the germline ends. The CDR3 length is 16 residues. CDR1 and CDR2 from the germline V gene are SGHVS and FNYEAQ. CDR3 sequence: CASSPRPSASNSPLHF. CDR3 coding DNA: TGTGCCAGCAGCCCCCGCCCGTCAGCCAGTAATTCACCCCTCCACTTT. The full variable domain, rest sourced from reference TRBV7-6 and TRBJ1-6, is GAGVSQSPRYKVTKRGQDVALRCDPISGHVSLYWYRQALGQGPEFLTYFNYEAQQDKSGLPNDRFSAERPEGSISTLTIQRTEQRDSAMYRCASSPRPSASNSPLHFGNGTRLTVT.

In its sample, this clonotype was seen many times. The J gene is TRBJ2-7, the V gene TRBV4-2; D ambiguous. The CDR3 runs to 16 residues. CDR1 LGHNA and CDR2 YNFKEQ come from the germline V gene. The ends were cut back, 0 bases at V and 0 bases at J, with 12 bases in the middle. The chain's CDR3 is CASSQDIGISSYEQYF. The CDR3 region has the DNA TGTGCCAGCAGCCAAGATATCGGCATTAGCTCCTACGAGCAGTACTTC.

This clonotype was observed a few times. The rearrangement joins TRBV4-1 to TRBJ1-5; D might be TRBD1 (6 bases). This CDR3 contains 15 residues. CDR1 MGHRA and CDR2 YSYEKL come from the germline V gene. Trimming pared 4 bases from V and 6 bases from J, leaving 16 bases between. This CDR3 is CASSLGHRDGQPQHF. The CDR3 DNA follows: TGCGCCAGCAGCCTTGGGCACAGGGACGGTCAGCCCCAGCATTTT.

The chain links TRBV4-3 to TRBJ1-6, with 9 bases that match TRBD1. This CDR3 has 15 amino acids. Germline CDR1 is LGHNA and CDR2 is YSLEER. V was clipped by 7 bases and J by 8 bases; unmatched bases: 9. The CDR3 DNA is TGCGCCAGCAAGCTCGGGGGACAGGGCTATTCACCCCTCCACTTT. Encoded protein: CASKLGGQGYSPLHF.

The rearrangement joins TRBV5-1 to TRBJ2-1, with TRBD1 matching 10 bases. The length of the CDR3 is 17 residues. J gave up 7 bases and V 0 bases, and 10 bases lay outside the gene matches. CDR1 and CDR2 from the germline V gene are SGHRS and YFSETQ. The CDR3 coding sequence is TGCGCCAGCAGCTTGGGTCCCTGGACAGGGGGTAGGAATGAGCAGTTCTTC. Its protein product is CASSLGPWTGGRNEQFF.

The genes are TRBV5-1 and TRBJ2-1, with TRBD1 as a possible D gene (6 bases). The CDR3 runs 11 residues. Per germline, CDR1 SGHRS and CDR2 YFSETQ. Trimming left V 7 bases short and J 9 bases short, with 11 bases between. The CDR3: CASAGQSEQFF. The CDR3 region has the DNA TGCGCCAGCGCCGGACAGAGTGAGCAGTTCTTC. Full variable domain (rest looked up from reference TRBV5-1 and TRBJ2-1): KAGVTQTPRYLIKTRGQQVTLSCSPISGHRSVSWYQQTPGQGLQFLFEYFSETQRNKGNFPGRFSGRQFSNSRSEMNVSTLELGDSALYLCASAGQSEQFFGPGTRLTVL.

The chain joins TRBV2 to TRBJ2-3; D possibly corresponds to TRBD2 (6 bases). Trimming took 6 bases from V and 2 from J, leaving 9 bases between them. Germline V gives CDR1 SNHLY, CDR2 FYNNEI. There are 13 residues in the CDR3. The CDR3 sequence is CASRREHTDTQYF. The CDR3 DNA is TGTGCCAGCAGACGGGAGCACACAGATACGCAGTATTTT. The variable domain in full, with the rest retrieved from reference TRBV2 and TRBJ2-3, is EPEVTQTPSHQVTQMGQEVILRCVPISNHLYFYWYRQILGQKVEFLVSFYNNEISEKSEIFDDQFSVERPDGSNFTLKIRSTKLEDSAMYFCASRREHTDTQYFGPGTRLTVL.

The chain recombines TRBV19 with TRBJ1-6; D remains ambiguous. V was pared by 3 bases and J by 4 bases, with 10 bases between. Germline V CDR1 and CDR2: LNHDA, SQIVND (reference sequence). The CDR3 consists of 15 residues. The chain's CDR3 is CASSMVQSYNSPLHF. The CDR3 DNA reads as TGTGCCAGTAGTATGGTACAGAGTTATAATTCACCCCTCCACTTT.

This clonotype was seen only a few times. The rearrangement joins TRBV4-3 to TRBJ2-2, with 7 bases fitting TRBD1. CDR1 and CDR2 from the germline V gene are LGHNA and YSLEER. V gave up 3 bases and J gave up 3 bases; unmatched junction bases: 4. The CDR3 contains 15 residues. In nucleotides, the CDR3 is TGCGCCAGCAGCCACCCGGGACAGTACACCGGGGAGCTGTTTTTT. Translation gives CASSHPGQYTGELFF.

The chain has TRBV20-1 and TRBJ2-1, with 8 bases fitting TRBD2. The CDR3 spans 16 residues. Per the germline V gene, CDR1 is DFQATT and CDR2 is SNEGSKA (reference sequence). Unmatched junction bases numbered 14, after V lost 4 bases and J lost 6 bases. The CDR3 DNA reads TGCAGTGCTATAAGCTCCGGGGGGGCCTATCCCAATGAGCAGTTCTTC. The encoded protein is CSAISSGGAYPNEQFF.

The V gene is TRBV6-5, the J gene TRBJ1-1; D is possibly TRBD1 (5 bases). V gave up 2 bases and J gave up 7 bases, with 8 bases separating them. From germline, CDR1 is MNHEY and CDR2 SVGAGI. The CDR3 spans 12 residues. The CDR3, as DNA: TGTGCCAGCAGTTACAGGGGAGATGAAGCTTTCTTT. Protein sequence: CASSYRGDEAFF.

CDR3 in amino acids: CASSYDSGGQFF. The CDR3 DNA reads TGTGCCAGCAGCTATGACAGCGGGGGGCAGTTCTTC. The chain links TRBV5-4 to TRBJ2-1; 8 bases fit TRBD2. The CDR3 loop spans 12 amino acids. The J segment lost 12 bases and the V segment lost 3 bases, leaving 5 bases of the junction unmatched. Germline V gives CDR1 SGHNT, CDR2 YYREEE (reference sequence).

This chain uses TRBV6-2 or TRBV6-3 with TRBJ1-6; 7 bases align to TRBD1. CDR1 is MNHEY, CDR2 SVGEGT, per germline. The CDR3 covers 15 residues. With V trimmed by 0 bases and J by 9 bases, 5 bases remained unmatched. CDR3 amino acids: CASSYSAGGVSPLHF. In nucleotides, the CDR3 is TGTGCCAGCAGTTACTCGGCAGGGGGAGTTTCACCCCTCCACTTT.

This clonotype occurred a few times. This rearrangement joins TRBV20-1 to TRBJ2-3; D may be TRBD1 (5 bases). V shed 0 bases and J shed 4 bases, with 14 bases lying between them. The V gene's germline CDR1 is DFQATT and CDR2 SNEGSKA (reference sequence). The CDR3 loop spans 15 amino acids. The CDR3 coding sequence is TGCAGTGCTAGAGATTTGGGGCCCTTCGCAGATACGCAGTATTTT. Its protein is CSARDLGPFADTQYF.